This entry lists 2 T cell receptor beta chains sequenced from one sample in a study of cytotoxic CD8 clonotypes in ibrutinib-treated CLL. TCRdb's table, derived via immunoSEQ multiplex PCR, lists solely in-frame clones and lacks some. The sample shows 45,000 to 55,000 clones, roughly 57% of them seen only once. The sequences come from PBMCs, collected after 12 months of ibrutinib treatment. The receptors here all came from a human donor with chronic lymphocytic leukemia.

The chain combines TRBV7-9 with TRBJ1-2; TRBD1 might be the D (5 bases). Trimming left V 5 bases short and J 7 bases short, with 17 bases between. The germline CDR1 and CDR2 sequences are SEHNR and FQNEAQ (reference sequence). The CDR3 covers 14 residues. This CDR3 is CASSKIRGVVGYTF. CDR3 coding DNA: TGTGCCAGCAGCAAAATTCGGGGGGTCGTTGGCTACACCTTC.

The chain joins TRBV7-2 to TRBJ2-7, with D possibly TRBD2 on 5 matching bases. V was clipped by 2 bases and J by 6 bases, with 11 bases between them. CDR3 size: 13 residues. Germline V gives CDR1 SGHTA, CDR2 FQGNSA. The CDR3 reads CASSLFREGEQYF. CDR3 nucleotide sequence: TGTGCCAGCAGCTTATTTAGAGAGGGCGAGCAGTACTTC.